This TCR beta chain was captured by sequencing in a study of blood T cells in healthy people across ages. Trimming took off 5 bases at V and 3 bases at J, with 13 bases between the two ends. This CDR3 has 14 amino acids. The germline gives CDR1 SGHTA, CDR2 FQGNSA. A note on this clonotype: Its specificity is unknown.

Next came a second PCR, run for about 7 to 12 cycles, which used a sample-barcoded 5' primer along with a J-beta primer mix. The authors tagged each cDNA molecule using a template-switch adaptor with 12 random nucleotides. TCRdb redid the calling of the 5' RACE reads with MiXCR, one entry per CDR3 protein. The repertoire holds approximately 1,700,000 distinct CDR3 sequences, about 39% seen once, with around 23% in the top ten. Donation came from healthy Caucasian individuals in Russia who were aged roughly 6 to 95. Each sample used at least 6 million PBMCs. The study's findings and limits: Among long-lived donors, naive CD4+ cells were more numerous and diversity higher than in aged donors.

The material sequenced was blood. The sequence was collected from a human donor in good health. This sequence joins TRBV7-2 and TRBJ1-2; tentative D call: TRBD1 (6 bases). The CDR3 DNA follows: TGTGCCAGCAGCCCGACCGACAGGTACTATGGCTACACCTTC. Its protein is CASSPTDRYYGYTF. Looking up the rest from reference TRBV7-2 and TRBJ1-2 gives the full variable domain: GAGVSQSPSNKVTEKGKDVELRCDPISGHTALYWYRQSLGQGLEFLIYFQGNSAPDKSGLPSDRFSAERTGGSVSTLTIQRTQQEDSAVYLCASSPTDRYYGYTFGSGTRLTVV.